This is a list of T cell receptor beta chains from one sample in a study of blood T cell repertoires in COVID-19. Libraries were prepared by immunoSEQ multiplex PCR; TCRdb keeps only in-frame clonotypes and omits some of them. The data contain 80,000 or so clones, about 89% of them singletons. Sequencing was carried out using peripheral blood. The receptors were sampled from an older woman with acute or convalescent COVID-19. CDR3s include the opening cysteine and the closing phenylalanine or tryptophan. Fields, in order: J gene, V gene, D gene, clone size, CDR3 protein, CDR3 DNA. A D gene is named only where the DNA matches it firmly. A row's size may be missing; if present it is once, few, many or a size class.

TRBJ1-2	TRBV15	TRBD1	-	CATSRDTGEKGYTF	TGTGCCACCAGCAGAGATACAGGGGAGAAAGGCTACACCTTC
TRBJ2-7	TRBV6-5	TRBD2	-	CASSQREVTYEQYF	TGTGCCAGCAGTCAGCGGGAGGTGACCTACGAGCAGTACTTC
TRBJ1-6	TRBV12-3/TRBV12-4	-	-	CASSLEQLTLHF	TGTGCCAGCAGTTTAGAACAGTTGACCCTCCACTTT
TRBJ2-5	TRBV28	-	once	CASSARGRWGETQYF	TGTGCCAGCAGTGCCAGAGGGAGGTGGGGAGAGACCCAGTACTTC
TRBJ2-7	TRBV11-2	-	-	CASSLDSYEQYF	TGTGCCAGCAGCTTAGATAGCTACGAGCAGTACTTC
TRBJ2-1	TRBV2	TRBD1	-	CASSVTGGSIEQFF	TGTGCCAGCAGTGTGACAGGGGGATCCATTGAGCAGTTCTTC
TRBJ2-2	TRBV24-1	-	-	CATSDPKGGPNTGELFF	TGTGCCACCAGTGACCCAAAGGGAGGCCCGAACACCGGGGAGCTGTTTTTT
TRBJ1-5	TRBV28	-	-	CASRPTQPQPQHF	TGTGCCAGCAGACCGACACAGCCTCAGCCCCAGCATTTT
TRBJ2-3	TRBV7-2	TRBD2	-	CASSLASGGAGDTQYF	TGTGCCAGCAGCTTGGCTAGCGGGGGGGCTGGAGATACGCAGTATTTT
TRBJ2-7	TRBV3-1/TRBV3-2	-	-	CASSLAFSYEQYF	TGTGCCAGCAGCCTAGCGTTTAGTTATGAGCAGTACTTC
TRBJ2-1	TRBV10-3	-	-	CAISELSSYNEQFF	TGTGCCATCAGTGAGCTGAGCTCCTACAATGAGCAGTTCTTC
TRBJ1-5	TRBV7-9	-	once	CASSSHFRDRSPQPQHF	TGTGCCAGCAGCTCCCACTTTAGAGACAGGTCTCCCCAGCCCCAGCATTTT
TRBJ2-1	TRBV12-3/TRBV12-4	-	-	CASSLSLAAEQFF	TGTGCCAGCAGTTTATCGCTAGCCGCTGAGCAGTTCTTC
TRBJ1-5	TRBV28	-	few	CASSPSGAHQPQHF	TGTGCCAGCAGTCCGTCAGGGGCCCATCAGCCCCAGCATTTT
TRBJ2-2	TRBV27	-	-	CASSPRGLLNTGELFF	TGTGCCAGCAGCCCACGCGGGTTGCTCAACACCGGGGAGCTGTTTTTT
TRBJ1-6	TRBV7-3	-	few	CASSQQGNSPLHF	TGTGCCAGCAGCCAGCAGGGGAATTCACCCCTCCACTTT
TRBJ1-6	TRBV24-1	TRBD1	-	CATSDRTGTGFSYNSPLHF	TGTGCCACCAGTGACCGAACAGGGACAGGGTTCTCCTATAATTCACCCCTCCACTTT
TRBJ1-2	TRBV28	TRBD1	-	CASSSSLTGGVNYGYTF	TGTGCCAGCAGTTCATCCCTTACAGGGGGCGTCAACTATGGCTACACCTTC
TRBJ1-1	TRBV2	-	few	CASNPTDMNTEAFF	TGTGCCAGCAATCCCACAGACATGAACACTGAAGCTTTCTTT
TRBJ2-7	TRBV5-4	TRBD2	-	CASSAGLAGGMQYF	TGTGCCAGCAGCGCGGGACTAGCGGGGGGGATGCAGTACTTC
TRBJ1-2	TRBV5-1	TRBD1	-	CASSWETGTSYGYTF	TGCGCCAGCAGCTGGGAGACAGGGACAAGCTATGGCTACACCTTC
TRBJ1-2	TRBV2	TRBD1	-	CASTLQGNNYGYTF	TGTGCCAGCACCTTACAGGGGAATAACTATGGCTACACCTTC
TRBJ1-1	TRBV25-1	-	-	CASSENRMNTEAFF	TGTGCCAGCAGTGAAAACAGGATGAACACTGAAGCTTTCTTT
TRBJ1-2	TRBV28	-	-	CASRAGMYGYTF	TGTGCCAGCCGGGCCGGGATGTATGGCTACACCTTC
TRBJ1-2	TRBV19	TRBD1	-	CASSVGQGVGYGYTF	TGTGCCAGTAGCGTGGGACAGGGAGTTGGCTATGGCTACACCTTC
TRBJ1-5	TRBV4-1	-	-	CASSHLFRGRGNQPQHF	TGCGCCAGCAGCCATTTGTTCAGGGGTAGGGGCAATCAGCCCCAGCATTTT
TRBJ2-7	TRBV9	TRBD2	-	CASSAGLAAAYEQYF	TGTGCCAGCAGCGCGGGACTAGCGGCCGCCTACGAGCAGTACTTC